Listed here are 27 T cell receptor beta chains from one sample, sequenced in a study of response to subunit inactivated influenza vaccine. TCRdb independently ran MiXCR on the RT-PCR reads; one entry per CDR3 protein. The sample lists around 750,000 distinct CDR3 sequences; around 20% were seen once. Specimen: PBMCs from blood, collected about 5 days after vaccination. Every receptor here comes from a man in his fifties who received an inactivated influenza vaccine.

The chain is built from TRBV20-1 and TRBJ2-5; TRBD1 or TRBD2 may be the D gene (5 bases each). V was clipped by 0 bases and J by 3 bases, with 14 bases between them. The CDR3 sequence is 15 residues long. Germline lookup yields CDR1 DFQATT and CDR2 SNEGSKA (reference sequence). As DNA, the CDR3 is TGCAGTGCTAGAGATCTAATTGGGACGGAAGAGACCCAGTACTTC. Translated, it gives CSARDLIGTEETQYF.

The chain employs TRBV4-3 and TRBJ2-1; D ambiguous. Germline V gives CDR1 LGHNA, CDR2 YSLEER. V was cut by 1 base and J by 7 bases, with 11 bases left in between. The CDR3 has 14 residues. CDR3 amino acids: CASSQASPANEQFF. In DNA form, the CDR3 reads TGCGCCAGCAGCCAAGCATCCCCCGCGAATGAGCAGTTCTTC.

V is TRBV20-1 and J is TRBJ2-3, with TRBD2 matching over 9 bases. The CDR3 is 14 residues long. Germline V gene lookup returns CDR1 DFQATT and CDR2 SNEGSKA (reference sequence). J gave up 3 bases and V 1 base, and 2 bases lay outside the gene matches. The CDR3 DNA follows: TGCAGTGCTAGAGTAGCGGGAGTAACAGATACGCAGTATTTT. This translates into CSARVAGVTDTQYF.

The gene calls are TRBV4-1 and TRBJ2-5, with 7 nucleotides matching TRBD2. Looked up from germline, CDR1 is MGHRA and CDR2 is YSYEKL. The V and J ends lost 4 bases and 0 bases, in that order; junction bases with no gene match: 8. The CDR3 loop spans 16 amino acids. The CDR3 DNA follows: TGCGCCAGCAGCCCCGGTGTTGGGGGGGACCAAGAGACCCAGTACTTC. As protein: CASSPGVGGDQETQYF.

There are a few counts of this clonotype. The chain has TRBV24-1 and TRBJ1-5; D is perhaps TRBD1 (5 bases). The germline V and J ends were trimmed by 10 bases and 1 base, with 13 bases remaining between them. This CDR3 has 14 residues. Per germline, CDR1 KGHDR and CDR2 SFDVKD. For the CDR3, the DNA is TGTGCCACGGGCCAGGGTGCGAGCAATCAGCCCCAGCATTTT. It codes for CATGQGASNQPQHF.

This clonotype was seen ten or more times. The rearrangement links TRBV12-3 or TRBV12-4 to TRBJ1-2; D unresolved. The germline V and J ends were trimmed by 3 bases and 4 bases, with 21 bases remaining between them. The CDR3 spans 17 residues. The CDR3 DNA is TGTGCCAGCAGTTTGTCTGGACTCGGTGATATAGGCTATGGCTACACCTTC. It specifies CASSLSGLGDIGYGYTF.

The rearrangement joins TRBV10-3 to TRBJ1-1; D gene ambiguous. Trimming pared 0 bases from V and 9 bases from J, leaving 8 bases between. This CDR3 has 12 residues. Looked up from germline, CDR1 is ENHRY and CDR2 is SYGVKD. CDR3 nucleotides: TGTGCCATCAGTGAGTCTACGGGGAAAGCTTTCTTT. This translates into CAISESTGKAFF.

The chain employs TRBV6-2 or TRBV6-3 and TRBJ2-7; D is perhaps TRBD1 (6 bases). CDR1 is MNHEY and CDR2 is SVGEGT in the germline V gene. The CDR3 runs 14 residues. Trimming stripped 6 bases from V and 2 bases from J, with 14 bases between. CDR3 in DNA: TGTGCCAGCAGAATGGACAGTCTTGCCTACGAGCAGTACTTC. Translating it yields CASRMDSLAYEQYF.

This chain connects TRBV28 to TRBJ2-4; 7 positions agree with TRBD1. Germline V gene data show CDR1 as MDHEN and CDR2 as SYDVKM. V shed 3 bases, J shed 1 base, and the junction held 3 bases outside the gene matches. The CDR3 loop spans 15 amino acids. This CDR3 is CASSFAGGAKNIQYF. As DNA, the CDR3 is TGTGCCAGCAGTTTTGCAGGGGGTGCCAAAAACATTCAGTACTTC.

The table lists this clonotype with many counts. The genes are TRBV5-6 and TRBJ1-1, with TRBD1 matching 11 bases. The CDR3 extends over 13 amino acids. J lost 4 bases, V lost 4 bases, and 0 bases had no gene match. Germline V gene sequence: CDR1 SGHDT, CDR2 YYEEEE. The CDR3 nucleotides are TGTGCCAGCAGCGGGACAGGGGGCACTGAAGCTTTCTTT. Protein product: CASSGTGGTEAFF.

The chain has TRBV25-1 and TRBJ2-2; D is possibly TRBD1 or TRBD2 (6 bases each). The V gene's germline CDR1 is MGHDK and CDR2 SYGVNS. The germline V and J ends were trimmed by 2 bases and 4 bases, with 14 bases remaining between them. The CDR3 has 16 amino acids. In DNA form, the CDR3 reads TGTGCCAGCAGTGAACTTTCGGGGGCGGGCACCGGGGAGCTGTTTTTT. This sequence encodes CASSELSGAGTGELFF.

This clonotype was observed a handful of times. The CDR3 sequence: CSATGTGGTETQYF. The DNA of the CDR3 is TGCAGTGCTACCGGGACAGGGGGCACAGAGACCCAGTACTTC. The V and J genes are TRBV20-1 and TRBJ2-5, with 12 bases identical to TRBD1. V was pared by 4 bases and J by 4 bases, with 4 bases of the junction left unmatched. The CDR3 has 14 residues. The germline CDR1 and CDR2 sequences are DFQATT and SNEGSKA (reference sequence).

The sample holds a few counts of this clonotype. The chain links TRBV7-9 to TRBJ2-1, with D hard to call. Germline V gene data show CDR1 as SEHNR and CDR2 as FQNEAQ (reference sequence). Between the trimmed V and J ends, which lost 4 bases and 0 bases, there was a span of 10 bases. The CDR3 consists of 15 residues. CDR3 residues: CASSSYFSSYNEQFF. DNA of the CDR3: TGTGCCAGCAGCTCTTATTTTAGCTCCTACAATGAGCAGTTCTTC.

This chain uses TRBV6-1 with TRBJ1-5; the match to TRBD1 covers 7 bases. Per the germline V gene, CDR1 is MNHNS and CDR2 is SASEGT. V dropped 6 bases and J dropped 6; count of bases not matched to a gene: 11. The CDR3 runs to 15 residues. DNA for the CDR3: TGTGCCAGCAGAGTTGGAGGGGGCGTTCTTCAGCCCCAGCATTTT. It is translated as CASRVGGGVLQPQHF.

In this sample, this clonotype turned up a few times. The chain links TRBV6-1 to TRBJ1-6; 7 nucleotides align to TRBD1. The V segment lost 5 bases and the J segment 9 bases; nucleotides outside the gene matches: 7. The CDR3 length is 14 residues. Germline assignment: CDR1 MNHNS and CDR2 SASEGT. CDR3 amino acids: CASSTYTGVSPLHF. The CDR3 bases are TGTGCCAGCAGTACCTACACAGGGGTTTCACCCCTCCACTTT.

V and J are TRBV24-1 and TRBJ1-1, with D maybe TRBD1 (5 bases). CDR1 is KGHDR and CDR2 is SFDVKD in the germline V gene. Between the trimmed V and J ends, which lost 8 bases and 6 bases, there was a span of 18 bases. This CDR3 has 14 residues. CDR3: CATNRTGVGPEAFF. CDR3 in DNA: TGTGCCACCAATCGAACAGGAGTAGGGCCTGAAGCTTTCTTT.

Here the CDR3 reads CASSKRGGTDTQYF. CDR3 DNA sequence: TGCGCCAGCAGCAAGCGGGGGGGCACAGATACGCAGTATTTT. J is TRBJ2-3 and V is TRBV5-1; 9 nucleotides line up with TRBD2. V lost 4 bases to trimming and J lost 1 base; unmatched junction nucleotides: 1. This CDR3 is built from 14 residues. Looked up from germline, CDR1 is SGHRS and CDR2 is YFSETQ.

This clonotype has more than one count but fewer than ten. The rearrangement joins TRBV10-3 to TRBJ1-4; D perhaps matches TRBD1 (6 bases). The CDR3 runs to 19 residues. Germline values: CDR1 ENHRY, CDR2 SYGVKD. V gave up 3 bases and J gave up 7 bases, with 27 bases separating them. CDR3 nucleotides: TGTGCCATCAGTGAAGTTAATGCAGGGGACATGGACGGAGGTGAAAAACTGTTTTTT. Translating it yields CAISEVNAGDMDGGEKLFF.

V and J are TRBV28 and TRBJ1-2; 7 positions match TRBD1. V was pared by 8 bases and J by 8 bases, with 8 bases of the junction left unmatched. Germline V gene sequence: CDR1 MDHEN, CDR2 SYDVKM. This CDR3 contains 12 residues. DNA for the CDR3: TGTGCCAGCTTTGTACCAGGGGGAGGCTACACCTTC. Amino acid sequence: CASFVPGGGYTF.

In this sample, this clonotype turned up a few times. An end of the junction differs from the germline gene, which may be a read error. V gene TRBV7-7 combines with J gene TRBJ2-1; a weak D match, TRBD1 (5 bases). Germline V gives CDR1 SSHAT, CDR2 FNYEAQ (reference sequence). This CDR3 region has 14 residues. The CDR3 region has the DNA TGTGCTAGCAGCTCGGGCGCCCCAGGGAATGAGCAGTTCTTC. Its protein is CASSSGAPGNEQFF.

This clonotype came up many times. The CDR3 DNA reads TGCAGTGCTAGAAGACTAGCGGGAGCCAATGAGCAGTTCTTC. Its protein product is CSARRLAGANEQFF. This sequence joins TRBV20-1 and TRBJ2-1; 12 bases fit TRBD2. Trimming cost V 2 bases and J 6 bases; bases outside gene matches: 2. This CDR3 region has 14 residues. Germline CDR1 reads DFQATT; CDR2 reads SNEGSKA (reference sequence).

CDR3 protein: CASSLGGTPNNEQFF. The DNA of the CDR3 is TGTGCCAGCAGCTTAGGCGGGACACCAAACAATGAGCAGTTCTTC. The chain employs TRBV7-9 and TRBJ2-1; D may match TRBD1 or TRBD2 (6 bases each). In germline, CDR1 is SEHNR, CDR2 FQNEAQ (reference sequence). The CDR3 runs 15 residues. V lost 1 base to trimming and J lost 5 bases, with 12 bases between them. Looking up the rest from reference TRBV7-9 and TRBJ2-1 gives the full variable domain: DTGVSQNPRHKITKRGQNVTFRCDPISEHNRLYWYRQTLGQGPEFLTYFQNEAQLEKSRLLSDRFSAERPKGSFSTLEIQRTEQGDSAMYLCASSLGGTPNNEQFFGPGTRLTVL.

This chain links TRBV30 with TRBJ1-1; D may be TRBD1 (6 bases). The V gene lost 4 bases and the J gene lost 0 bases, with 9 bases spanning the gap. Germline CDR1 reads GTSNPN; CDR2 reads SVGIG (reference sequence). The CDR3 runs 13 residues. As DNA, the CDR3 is TGTGCCTGGACCCAGGGGATGAACACTGAAGCTTTCTTT. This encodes CAWTQGMNTEAFF. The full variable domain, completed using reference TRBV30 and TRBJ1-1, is SQTIHQWPATLVQPVGSPLSLECTVEGTSNPNLYWYRQAAGRGLQLLFYSVGIGQISSEVPQNLSASRPQDRQFILSSKKLLLSDSGFYLCAWTQGMNTEAFFGQGTRLTVV.

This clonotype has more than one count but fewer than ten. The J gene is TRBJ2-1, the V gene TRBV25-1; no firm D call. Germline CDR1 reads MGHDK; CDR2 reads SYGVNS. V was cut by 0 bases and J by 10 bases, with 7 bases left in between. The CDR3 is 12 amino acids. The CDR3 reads CASSEYLGEQFF. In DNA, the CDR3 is TGTGCCAGCAGTGAATATTTGGGGGAGCAGTTCTTC.

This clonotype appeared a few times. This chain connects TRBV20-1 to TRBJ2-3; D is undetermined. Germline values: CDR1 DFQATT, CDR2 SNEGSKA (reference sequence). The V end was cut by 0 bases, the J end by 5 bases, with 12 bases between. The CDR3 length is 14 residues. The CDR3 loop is CSARDLSTEDTQYF. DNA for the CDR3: TGCAGTGCTAGAGATCTAAGCACAGAAGATACGCAGTATTTT.

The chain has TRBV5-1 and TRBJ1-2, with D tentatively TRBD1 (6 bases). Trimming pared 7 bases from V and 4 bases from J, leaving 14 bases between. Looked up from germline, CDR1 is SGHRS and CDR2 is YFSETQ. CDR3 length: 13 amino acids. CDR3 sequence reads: CASAQGISYGYTF. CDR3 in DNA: TGCGCCAGCGCACAGGGTATCTCCTATGGCTACACCTTC.

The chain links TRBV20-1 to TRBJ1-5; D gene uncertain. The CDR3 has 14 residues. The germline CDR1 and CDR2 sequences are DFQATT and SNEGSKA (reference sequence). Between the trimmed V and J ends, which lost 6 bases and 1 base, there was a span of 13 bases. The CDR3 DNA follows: TGCAGTGCAAAGGAGGGCAGGAGCAATCAGCCCCAGCATTTT. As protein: CSAKEGRSNQPQHF.